These 30 T cell receptor beta chains came from one sample sequenced in a study of CD8+ T cells in alopecia areata. Following RNA extraction, reverse transcription yielded cDNA that acted as the sequencing template. Generated by immunoSEQ multiplex PCR, the TCRdb table keeps only in-frame clones and is missing some. The repertoire includes under 70,000 clones, approximately 96% of them detected once, and 20% to 30% sits in the top ten. The sequenced sample was CD8+ T cells sorted from blood, obtained at week 0. The source of these receptors is a human donor with alopecia areata.

The gene calls are TRBV4-3 and TRBJ2-1; no clear D gene. Germline V gene data show CDR1 as LGHNA and CDR2 as YSLEER. The V end was cut by 1 base, the J end by 8 bases, with 9 bases between. The CDR3 runs to 13 residues. The CDR3 protein is CASSQGWWDEQFF. DNA of the CDR3: TGCGCCAGCAGCCAAGGTTGGTGGGATGAGCAGTTCTTC.

With regard to this clone: Germline and junction disagree at one end, which may indicate a read error. This sequence joins TRBV7-7 and TRBJ2-7; 9 bases fit TRBD2. This CDR3 has 15 amino acids. Looked up from germline, CDR1 is SSHAT and CDR2 is FNYEAQ (reference sequence). CDR3 coding DNA: TGTGCTAGCAGCTTGGGCGGGGGGGCTGAGTACGAGCAGTACTTC. It encodes CASSLGGGAEYEQYF.

This clone is medium-sized by share. V usage is TRBV7-9 and J usage is TRBJ2-3; 9 bases are a match to TRBD2. Germline V gene lookup returns CDR1 SEHNR and CDR2 FQNEAQ (reference sequence). Germline trimming cut 5 bases from V and 6 bases from J; bases unmatched to any gene: 9. The CDR3 sequence is 15 residues long. The CDR3 bases are TGTGCCAGCAGCACCTCAGCGGGGGGCAAGGATACGCAGTATTTT. Its protein is CASSTSAGGKDTQYF. Combining the CDR3 with reference TRBV7-9 and TRBJ2-3 gives the whole variable domain DTGVSQNPRHKITKRGQNVTFRCDPISEHNRLYWYRQTLGQGPEFLTYFQNEAQLEKSRLLSDRFSAERPKGSFSTLEIQRTEQGDSAMYLCASSTSAGGKDTQYFGPGTRLTVL.

The chain joins TRBV27 to TRBJ2-3, with TRBD2 identical over 8 bases. The junction had 6 bases not matched to a gene; V was cut back by 7 bases and J by 0 bases. The germline CDR1 and CDR2 sequences are MNHEY and SMNVEV (reference sequence). The CDR3 length is 15 residues. CDR3 bases: TGTGCCAGCACTACTAGCGGCTATAGCACAGATACGCAGTATTTT. It codes for CASTTSGYSTDTQYF.

The rearrangement uses TRBV29-1 and TRBJ1-2, with no clear D. Trimming took off 2 bases at V and 3 bases at J, with 22 bases between the two ends. In germline, CDR1 is SQVTM, CDR2 ANQGSEA. This CDR3 is 17 amino acids long. CDR3 sequence: CSVEILGDGPQHYGYTF. The CDR3 region has the DNA TGCAGCGTTGAAATATTGGGTGACGGGCCGCAACACTATGGCTACACCTTC. Complete variable domain (other parts from reference TRBV29-1 and TRBJ1-2): SAVISQKPSRDICQRGTSLTIQCQVDSQVTMMFWYRQQPGQSLTLIATANQGSEATYESGFVIDKFPISRPNLTFSTLTVSNMSPEDSSIYLCSVEILGDGPQHYGYTFGSGTRLTVV.

The chain couples TRBV4-1 to TRBJ2-7; D ambiguous. The V end was cut by 0 bases, the J end by 1 base, with 22 bases between. This CDR3 region has 19 residues. Germline CDR1 is MGHRA and CDR2 is YSYEKL. This chain's CDR3 is CASSQEIRSAGLNSYEQYF. The CDR3 DNA is TGCGCCAGCAGCCAAGAAATTCGGTCCGCAGGTCTTAATTCCTACGAGCAGTACTTC.

The rearrangement uses TRBV11-2 and TRBJ2-7, with D possibly matching TRBD1 (5 bases). The germline V gene has CDR1 SGHAT and CDR2 FQNNGV. V was shortened by 4 bases and J by 3 bases, with 13 bases between the two germline ends. CDR3 length: 14 amino acids. The CDR3 nucleotides are TGTGCCAGCAGCTCCATATCAACAGGCTACGAGCAGTACTTC. Amino acids: CASSSISTGYEQYF.

As DNA, the CDR3 is TGTGCCAGCAGACGGACAGGGCGGTCCACTGAAGCTTTCTTT. Its translation is CASRRTGRSTEAFF. The chain links TRBV2 to TRBJ1-1; 8 bases line up with TRBD1. The V and J ends lost 6 bases and 4 bases, in that order; junction bases with no gene match: 7. This CDR3 comprises 14 residues. The germline V gene has CDR1 SNHLY and CDR2 FYNNEI.

This rearrangement joins TRBV28 to TRBJ2-5; no definite D call. The CDR3 is 14 amino acids. The V gene's germline CDR1 is MDHEN and CDR2 SYDVKM. V lost 5 bases to trimming and J lost 5 bases, with 15 bases between them. The CDR3 nucleotides are TGTGCCAGCAGTGGGCTAACCCACCGCGAGACCCAGTACTTC. Amino acids: CASSGLTHRETQYF.

The gene calls are TRBV5-4 and TRBJ2-5; no definite D call. With 7 bases removed from V and 4 bases from J, the gap between germline ends came to 14 bases. The CDR3 is 13 amino acids. CDR1 is SGHNT, CDR2 YYREEE, per germline (reference sequence). DNA of the CDR3: TGTGCCAGCTCCCCCCCCGGCGGAGAGACCCAGTACTTC. Residues: CASSPPGGETQYF.

The chain is built from TRBV23-1 and TRBJ2-7; 7 bases align to TRBD2. TRBV23-1 is an ORF; its function is uncertain. V gave up 8 bases and J gave up 0 bases; unmatched junction bases: 4. The CDR3 is 13 residues long. Here the CDR3 DNA reads TGCGCCAGCCTGGGGGGGGACTCCTACGAGCAGTACTTC. The encoded protein is CASLGGDSYEQYF.

The rearrangement joins TRBV27 to TRBJ2-2; D is undetermined. Trimming cost V 2 bases and J 5 bases, with 3 bases left between them. Germline V gene sequence: CDR1 MNHEY, CDR2 SMNVEV (reference sequence). The CDR3 is 12 residues long. DNA for the CDR3: TGTGCCAGCAGTTTAACGACCGGGGAGCTGTTTTTT. Its protein product is CASSLTTGELFF.

V and J are TRBV7-2 and TRBJ2-5, with D possibly TRBD1 on 5 matching bases. Per the germline V gene, CDR1 is SGHTA and CDR2 is FQGNSA. The CDR3 extends over 16 amino acids. V dropped 6 bases and J dropped 2 bases, with 19 bases sitting between them. The CDR3 DNA is TGTGCCAGCAGTCAAAAGACAAGGGGCCCGCAAGAGACCCAGTACTTC. As protein: CASSQKTRGPQETQYF.

V and J are TRBV7-9 and TRBJ2-5, with TRBD1 identical over 9 bases. The CDR3 length is 14 residues. With 4 bases clipped from V and 4 bases from J, the junction kept 4 bases outside the gene matches. Germline lookup yields CDR1 SEHNR and CDR2 FQNEAQ (reference sequence). CDR3: CASSSGTGRETQYF. CDR3 DNA: TGTGCCAGCAGCTCCGGGACAGGGAGAGAGACCCAGTACTTC.

This chain links TRBV9 with TRBJ2-7, with D unresolved. The V end lost 3 bases, the J end lost 3 bases, and 10 bases lay between the germline ends. CDR1 is SGDLS and CDR2 is YYNGEE in the germline V gene. The CDR3 sequence is 13 residues long. CDR3 sequence: CASSAGENYEQYF. In DNA form, the CDR3 reads TGTGCCAGCAGCGCCGGAGAAAACTACGAGCAGTACTTC.

This chain links TRBV5-1 with TRBJ2-7; a possible D gene is TRBD2 (6 bases). The CDR3 has 14 amino acids. The ends were cut back, 5 bases at V and 4 bases at J, with 16 bases in the middle. CDR1 and CDR2 from the germline V gene are SGHRS and YFSETQ. CDR3 nucleotides: TGCGCCAGCAGTGATGGTATGGGGGGTTACGAGCAGTACTTC. Protein sequence: CASSDGMGGYEQYF.

J is TRBJ2-5 and V is TRBV7-9; unclear D gene. The CDR3 covers 13 residues. Germline V CDR1 and CDR2: SEHNR, FQNEAQ (reference sequence). V was pared by 1 base and J by 5 bases, with 8 bases between. Here the CDR3 DNA reads TGTGCCAGCAGCTTAGTCCCCGTGGAGACCCAGTACTTC. Amino acids: CASSLVPVETQYF. The whole variable domain, filled in from reference TRBV7-9 and TRBJ2-5, reads DTGVSQNPRHKITKRGQNVTFRCDPISEHNRLYWYRQTLGQGPEFLTYFQNEAQLEKSRLLSDRFSAERPKGSFSTLEIQRTEQGDSAMYLCASSLVPVETQYFGPGTRLLVL.

Regarding this clone: The same CDR3 is also encoded by other DNA sequences in this sample. The V call is TRBV5-8, the J call TRBJ2-1; 8 positions agree with TRBD2. The trim removed 1 base at V and 4 bases at J, leaving 4 bases unmatched. The CDR3 covers 15 residues. From germline, CDR1 is SGHTS and CDR2 YDEGEE. CDR3 loop: CASSLMASGYNEQFF. In nucleotides, the CDR3 is TGTGCCAGCAGCTTGATGGCTAGCGGGTACAATGAGCAGTTCTTC.

The gene calls are TRBV4-1 and TRBJ2-7; no reliable D call. Germline V gene sequence: CDR1 MGHRA, CDR2 YSYEKL. V lost 2 bases to trimming and J lost 6 bases, with 11 bases between them. CDR3 size: 13 residues. In DNA, the CDR3 is TGCGCCAGCAGCCAATCCGGTCAGGCCGAGCAGTACTTC. Protein: CASSQSGQAEQYF.

The V gene is TRBV27, the J gene TRBJ1-1; weak D call: TRBD1 (5 bases). CDR3 length: 13 amino acids. The ends were cut back, 6 bases at V and 5 bases at J, with 13 bases in the middle. The germline V gene encodes CDR1 MNHEY and CDR2 SMNVEV (reference sequence). CDR3 residues: CASRLTEGTEAFF. In nucleotides, the CDR3 is TGTGCCAGCAGATTGACAGAAGGTACTGAAGCTTTCTTT.

The gene calls are TRBV29-1 and TRBJ2-3; D might be TRBD1 or TRBD2, each matching 5 bases. V was pared by 2 bases and J by 4 bases, with 7 bases between. Germline CDR1 is SQVTM and CDR2 is ANQGSEA. This CDR3 spans 12 amino acids. CDR3 protein: CSVEMGADTQYF. The CDR3 coding sequence is TGCAGCGTTGAAATGGGGGCAGATACGCAGTATTTT.

The chain links TRBV27 to TRBJ1-3; no clear D gene. The length of the CDR3 is 15 residues. Germline V lookup: CDR1 MNHEY, CDR2 SMNVEV (reference sequence). The V end was cut by 2 bases, the J end by 0 bases, with 8 bases between. The CDR3 DNA sequence: TGTGCCAGCAGTTTACCCAGGAACTCTGGAAACACCATATATTTT. It codes for CASSLPRNSGNTIYF.

This clone appeared once. V and J are TRBV6-5 and TRBJ2-1; D unclear. The V gene lost 5 bases and the J gene lost 4 bases, with 9 bases spanning the gap. The germline V gene has CDR1 MNHEY and CDR2 SVGAGI. The length of the CDR3 is 13 residues. The DNA for the CDR3 is TGTGCCAGCAGTGCCGGAGATTACAATGAGCAGTTCTTC. Translation gives CASSAGDYNEQFF.

The gene calls are TRBV7-9 and TRBJ1-2; 7 bases map to TRBD1. The trim removed 5 bases at V and 6 bases at J, leaving 6 bases unmatched. The CDR3 is 13 amino acids. The germline CDR1 and CDR2 sequences are SEHNR and FQNEAQ (reference sequence). The CDR3 region is CASSHPGTDGYTF. The CDR3 DNA is TGTGCCAGCAGCCACCCCGGGACAGATGGCTACACCTTC.

V and J are TRBV7-9 and TRBJ2-1; 15 bases match TRBD2. Trimming removed 3 bases from V and 4 bases from J; junction bases left unmatched: 4. Germline lookup yields CDR1 SEHNR and CDR2 FQNEAQ (reference sequence). This CDR3 is built from 17 residues. The DNA for the CDR3 is TGTGCCAGCAGCTTGGGACTAGCGGGGGGACTATACAATGAGCAGTTCTTC. Amino acid sequence: CASSLGLAGGLYNEQFF.

This sequence joins TRBV29-1 and TRBJ2-5, with no clear D. Germline CDR1 SQVTM, CDR2 ANQGSEA. V lost 0 bases to trimming and J lost 1 base, with 12 bases between them. The CDR3 runs to 15 residues. The CDR3 DNA is TGCAGCGTTGAAGATATGGGCAGTAGCCAAGAGACCCAGTACTTC. As protein: CSVEDMGSSQETQYF.

The chain joins TRBV7-9 to TRBJ2-1; no clear D. V was clipped by 1 base and J by 12 bases, with 10 bases between them. The CDR3 spans 12 residues. CDR1 SEHNR and CDR2 FQNEAQ come from the germline V gene (reference sequence). CDR3 bases: TGTGCCAGCAGCTTAGATTGGGAAGGGCAGTTCTTC. It codes for CASSLDWEGQFF.

The rearrangement joins TRBV13 to TRBJ1-2; unclear D gene. Germline V gene sequence: CDR1 PRHDT, CDR2 FYEKMQ (reference sequence). The CDR3 runs to 11 residues. The germline V and J ends were trimmed by 3 bases and 8 bases, with 7 bases remaining between them. The CDR3 spells CASSFRAGYTF. Here the CDR3 DNA reads TGTGCCAGCAGCTTCAGAGCGGGCTACACCTTC.

This rearrangement joins TRBV6-6 to TRBJ2-1; D is unresolved. V gave up 0 bases and J gave up 6 bases, with 3 bases separating them. This CDR3 comprises 12 residues. Germline V lookup: CDR1 MNHNY, CDR2 SVGAGI (reference sequence). CDR3 region: CASSYSSNEQFF. DNA of the CDR3: TGTGCCAGCAGTTACTCAAGCAATGAGCAGTTCTTC.

In its sample, this clone was seen once. V is TRBV4-1 and J is TRBJ2-3, with 8 nucleotides matching TRBD2. This CDR3 has 16 amino acids. Per germline, CDR1 MGHRA and CDR2 YSYEKL. Unmatched junction bases numbered 3, after V lost 1 base and J lost 0 bases. CDR3 in amino acids: CASSQGLATSTDTQYF. CDR3 sequence (DNA): TGCGCCAGCAGCCAAGGACTAGCGACTAGCACAGATACGCAGTATTTT.